This T cell receptor (beta chain) came from a study of regulatory T cells in long-lasting Graves disease. Time point defined: newly diagnosed GD, antithyroid drugs for less than 3 months. TCR sequences were obtained from RNA taken from PBMCs. Library construction for TCR beta used iRepertoire HTBI primers and Arm-PCR of CDR3 regions. TCRdb fed the multiplex PCR reads into MiXCR, producing one record per CDR3 protein. The top ten hold about 15% of the sample, which has 350,000 to 500,000 distinct CDR3 sequences, around 13% seen once. V shed 2 bases and J shed 3 bases, with 11 bases lying between them. Germline V gives CDR1 MNHEY, CDR2 SVGEGT. The CDR3 is 14 residues long. This clonotype was seen at least ten times. These data were also reused for a study on T cells in Graves' hyperthyroidism and ophthalmopathy. Per that paper: HTBI primers were used for first-round RT-PCR of the TCR CDR3.

This sample comprised peripheral blood mononuclear cells (PBMCs), obtained at new diagnosis, from a patient treated with antithyroid drugs. This clonotype originated in a woman between 50 and 59 years old with Graves disease. This rearrangement joins TRBV6-2 or TRBV6-3 to TRBJ2-7; D call uncertain. Here the CDR3 DNA reads TGTGCCAGCAGTTACGGTGGTCCTGACTACGAGCAGTACTTC. This sequence encodes CASSYGGPDYEQYF.